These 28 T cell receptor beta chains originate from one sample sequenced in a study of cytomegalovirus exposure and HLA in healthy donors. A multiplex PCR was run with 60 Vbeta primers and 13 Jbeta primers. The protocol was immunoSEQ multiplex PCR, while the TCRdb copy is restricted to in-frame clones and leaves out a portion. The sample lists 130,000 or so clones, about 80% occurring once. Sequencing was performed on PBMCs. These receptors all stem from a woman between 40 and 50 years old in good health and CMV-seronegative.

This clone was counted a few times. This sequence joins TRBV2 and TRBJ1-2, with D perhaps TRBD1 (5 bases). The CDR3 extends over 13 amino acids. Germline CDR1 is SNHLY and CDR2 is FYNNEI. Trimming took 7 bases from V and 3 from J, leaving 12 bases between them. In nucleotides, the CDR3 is TGTGCCAGCACCACACAGGTTCACTATGGCTACACCTTC. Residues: CASTTQVHYGYTF.

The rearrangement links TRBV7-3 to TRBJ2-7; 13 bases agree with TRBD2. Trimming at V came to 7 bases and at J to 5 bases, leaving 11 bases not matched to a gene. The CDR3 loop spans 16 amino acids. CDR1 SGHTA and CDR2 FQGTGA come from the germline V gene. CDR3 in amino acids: CASTTLGLAGVNEQYF. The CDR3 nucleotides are TGTGCCAGCACCACACTTGGACTAGCGGGAGTCAACGAGCAGTACTTC.

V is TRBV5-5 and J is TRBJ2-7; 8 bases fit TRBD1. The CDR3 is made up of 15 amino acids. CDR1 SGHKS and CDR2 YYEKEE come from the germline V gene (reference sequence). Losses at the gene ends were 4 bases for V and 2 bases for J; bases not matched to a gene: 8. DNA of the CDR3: TGTGCCAGCAGCGCCTTGACAGGGGTCACCTACGAGCAGTACTTC. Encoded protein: CASSALTGVTYEQYF.

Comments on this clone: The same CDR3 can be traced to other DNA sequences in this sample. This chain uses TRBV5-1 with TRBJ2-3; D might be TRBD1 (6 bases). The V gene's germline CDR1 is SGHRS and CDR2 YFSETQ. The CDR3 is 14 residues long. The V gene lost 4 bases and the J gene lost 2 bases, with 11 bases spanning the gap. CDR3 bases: TGCGCCAGCAGCCTCGTGGGGGCCACAGATACGCAGTATTTT. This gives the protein CASSLVGATDTQYF.

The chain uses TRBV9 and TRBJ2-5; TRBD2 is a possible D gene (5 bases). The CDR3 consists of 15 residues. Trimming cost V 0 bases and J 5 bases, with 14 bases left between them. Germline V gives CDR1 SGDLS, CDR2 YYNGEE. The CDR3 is CASSVAEGAWETQYF. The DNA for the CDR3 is TGTGCCAGCAGCGTAGCTGAGGGAGCGTGGGAGACCCAGTACTTC.

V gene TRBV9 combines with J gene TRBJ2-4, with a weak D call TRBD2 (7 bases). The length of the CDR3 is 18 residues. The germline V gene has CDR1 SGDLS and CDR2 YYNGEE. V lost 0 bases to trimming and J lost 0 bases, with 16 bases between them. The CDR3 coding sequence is TGTGCCAGCAGCGTAGGGGGGGGCGCAGGGTTAGCCAAAAACATTCAGTACTTC. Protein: CASSVGGGAGLAKNIQYF. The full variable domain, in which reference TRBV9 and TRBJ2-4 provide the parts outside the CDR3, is DSGVTQTPKHLITATGQRVTLRCSPRSGDLSVYWYQQSLDQGLQFLIQYYNGEERAKGNILERFSAQQFPDLHSELNLSSLELGDSALYFCASSVGGGAGLAKNIQYFGAGTRLSVL.

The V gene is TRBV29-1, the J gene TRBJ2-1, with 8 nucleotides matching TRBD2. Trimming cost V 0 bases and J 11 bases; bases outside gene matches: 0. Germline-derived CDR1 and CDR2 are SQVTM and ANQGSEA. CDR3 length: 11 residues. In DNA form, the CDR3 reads TGCAGCGTTGAAGATAGCGGGAAGCAGTTCTTC. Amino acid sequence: CSVEDSGKQFF.

CDR3 nucleotides: TGCGCCAGCAGCCAAGATTTAGGGGGCCTCGGCTACACCTTC. Translating it yields CASSQDLGGLGYTF. V and J are TRBV4-3 and TRBJ1-2; TRBD1 aligns across 7 bases. The V gene end was trimmed by 0 bases and the J gene end by 8 bases; junction bases not matched to a gene: 6. This CDR3 contains 14 residues. The germline V gene encodes CDR1 LGHNA and CDR2 YSLEER.

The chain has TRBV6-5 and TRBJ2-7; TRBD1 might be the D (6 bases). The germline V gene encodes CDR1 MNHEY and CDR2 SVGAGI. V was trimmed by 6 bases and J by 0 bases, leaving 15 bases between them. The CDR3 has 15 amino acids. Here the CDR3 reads CASSSLDRYSYEQYF. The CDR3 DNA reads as TGTGCCAGCAGCTCCTTGGACAGATACTCCTACGAGCAGTACTTC.

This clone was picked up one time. The CDR3 here is CASSQDLGLQPQHF. CDR3 nucleotide sequence: TGCGCCAGCAGCCAAGATTTGGGGCTTCAGCCCCAGCATTTT. The V call is TRBV4-3, the J call TRBJ1-5, with D possibly matching TRBD1 (5 bases). V was cut by 0 bases and J by 6 bases, with 9 bases left in between. The CDR3 runs to 14 residues. Germline V gene lookup returns CDR1 LGHNA and CDR2 YSLEER.

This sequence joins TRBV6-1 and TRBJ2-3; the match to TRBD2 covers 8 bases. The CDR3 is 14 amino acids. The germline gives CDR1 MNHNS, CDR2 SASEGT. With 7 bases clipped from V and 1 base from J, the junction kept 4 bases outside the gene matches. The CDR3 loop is CASTTTSGTDTQYF. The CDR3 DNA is TGTGCCAGCACAACGACTAGCGGCACAGATACGCAGTATTTT.

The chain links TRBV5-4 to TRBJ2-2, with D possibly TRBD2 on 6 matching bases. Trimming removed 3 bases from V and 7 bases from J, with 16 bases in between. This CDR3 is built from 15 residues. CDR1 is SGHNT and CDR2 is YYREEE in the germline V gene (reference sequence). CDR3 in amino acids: CASSSGLAPSGELFF. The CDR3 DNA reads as TGTGCCAGCAGCTCGGGACTCGCACCCAGCGGGGAGCTGTTTTTT.

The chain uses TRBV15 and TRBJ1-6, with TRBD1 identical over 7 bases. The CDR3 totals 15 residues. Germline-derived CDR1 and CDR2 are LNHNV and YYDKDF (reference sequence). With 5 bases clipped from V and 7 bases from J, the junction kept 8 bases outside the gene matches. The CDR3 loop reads CATSRMRQGNSPLHF. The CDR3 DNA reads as TGTGCCACCAGCCGAATGAGACAGGGAAATTCACCCCTCCACTTT.

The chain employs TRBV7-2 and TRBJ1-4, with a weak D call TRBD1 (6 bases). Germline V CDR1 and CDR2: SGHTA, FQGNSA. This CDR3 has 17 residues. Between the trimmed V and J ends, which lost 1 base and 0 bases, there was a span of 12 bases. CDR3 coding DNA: TGTGCCAGCAGCTTAGTGGGGACATTTGCAACTAATGAAAAACTGTTTTTT. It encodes CASSLVGTFATNEKLFF.

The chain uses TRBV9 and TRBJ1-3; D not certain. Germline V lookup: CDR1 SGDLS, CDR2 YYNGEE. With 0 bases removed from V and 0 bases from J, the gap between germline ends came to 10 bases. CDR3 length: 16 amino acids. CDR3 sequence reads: CASSVAVTNSGNTIYF. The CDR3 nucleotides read TGTGCCAGCAGCGTAGCAGTTACGAACTCTGGAAACACCATATATTTT.

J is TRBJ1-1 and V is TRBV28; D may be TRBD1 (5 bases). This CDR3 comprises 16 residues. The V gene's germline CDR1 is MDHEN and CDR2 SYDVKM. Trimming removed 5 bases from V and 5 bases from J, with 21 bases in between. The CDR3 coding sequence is TGTGCCAGCAGTGGTAGCGGTACAGGCCCGAGAACTGAAGCTTTCTTT. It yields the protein CASSGSGTGPRTEAFF.

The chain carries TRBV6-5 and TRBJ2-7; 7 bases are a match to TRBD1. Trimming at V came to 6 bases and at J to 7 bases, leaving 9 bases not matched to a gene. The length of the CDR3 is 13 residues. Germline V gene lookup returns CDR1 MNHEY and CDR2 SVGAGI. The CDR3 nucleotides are TGTGCCAGCAGACCCTCCGGGACAGAGGAGCAGTACTTC. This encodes CASRPSGTEEQYF.

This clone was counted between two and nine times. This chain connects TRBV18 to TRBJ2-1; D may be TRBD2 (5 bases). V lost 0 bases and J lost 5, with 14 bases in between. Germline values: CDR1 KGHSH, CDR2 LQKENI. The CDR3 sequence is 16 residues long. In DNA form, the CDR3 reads TGTGCCAGCTCACCACCGAGTCTCGCGGGCAACAATGAGCAGTTCTTC. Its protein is CASSPPSLAGNNEQFF.

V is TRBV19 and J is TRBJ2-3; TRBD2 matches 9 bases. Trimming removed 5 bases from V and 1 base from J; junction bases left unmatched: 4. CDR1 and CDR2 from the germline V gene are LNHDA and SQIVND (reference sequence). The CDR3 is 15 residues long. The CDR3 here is CASSPRTSGTDTQYF. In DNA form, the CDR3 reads TGTGCCAGTAGTCCCAGGACTAGCGGCACAGATACGCAGTATTTT. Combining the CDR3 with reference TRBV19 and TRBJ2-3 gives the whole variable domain DGGITQSPKYLFRKEGQNVTLSCEQNLNHDAMYWYRQDPGQGLRLIYYSQIVNDFQKGDIAEGYSVSREKKESFPLTVTSAQKNPTAFYLCASSPRTSGTDTQYFGPGTRLTVL.

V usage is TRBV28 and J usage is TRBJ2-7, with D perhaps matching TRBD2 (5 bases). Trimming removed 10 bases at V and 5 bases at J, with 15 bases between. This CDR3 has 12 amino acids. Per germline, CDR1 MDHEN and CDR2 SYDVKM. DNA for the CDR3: TGTGCCACCTCAACTCCTAGCAACGAGCAGTACTTC. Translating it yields CATSTPSNEQYF. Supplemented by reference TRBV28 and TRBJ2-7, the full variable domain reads DVKVTQSSRYLVKRTGEKVFLECVQDMDHENMFWYRQDPGLGLRLIYFSYDVKMKEKGDIPEGYSVSREKKERFSLILESASTNQTSMYLCATSTPSNEQYFGPGTRLTVT.

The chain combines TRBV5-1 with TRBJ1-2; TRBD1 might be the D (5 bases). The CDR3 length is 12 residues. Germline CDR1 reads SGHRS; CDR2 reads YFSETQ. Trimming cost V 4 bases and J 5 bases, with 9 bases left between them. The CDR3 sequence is CASSAGTYGYTF. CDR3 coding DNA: TGCGCCAGCAGCGCCGGGACTTATGGCTACACCTTC.

The CDR3 DNA is TGCGCCAGCAGCCCTATGGGGGGGGGCGAAACTGAAGCTTTCTTT. Its translation is CASSPMGGGETEAFF. This chain joins TRBV5-1 and TRBJ1-1, with D possibly matching TRBD1 (6 bases). The CDR3 totals 15 residues. The germline V and J ends were trimmed by 4 bases and 5 bases, with 18 bases remaining between them. Germline V gives CDR1 SGHRS, CDR2 YFSETQ.

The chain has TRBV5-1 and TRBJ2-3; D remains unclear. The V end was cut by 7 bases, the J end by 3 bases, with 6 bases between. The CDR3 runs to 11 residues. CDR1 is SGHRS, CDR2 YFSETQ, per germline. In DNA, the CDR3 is TGCGCCAGCCAGAGGACAGATACGCAGTATTTT. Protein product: CASQRTDTQYF.

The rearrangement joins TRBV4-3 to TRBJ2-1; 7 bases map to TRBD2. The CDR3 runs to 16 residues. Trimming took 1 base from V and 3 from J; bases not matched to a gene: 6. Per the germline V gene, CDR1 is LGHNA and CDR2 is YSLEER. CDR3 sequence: CASSQVGEGLYNEQFF. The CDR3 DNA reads TGCGCCAGCAGCCAAGTCGGGGAGGGTCTCTACAATGAGCAGTTCTTC.

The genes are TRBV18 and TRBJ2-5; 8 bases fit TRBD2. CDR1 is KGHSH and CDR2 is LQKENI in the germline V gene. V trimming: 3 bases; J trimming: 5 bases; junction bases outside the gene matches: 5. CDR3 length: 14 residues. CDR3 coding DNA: TGTGCCAGCTCACCGGCGGGAGGACGGGAGACCCAGTACTTC. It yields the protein CASSPAGGRETQYF.

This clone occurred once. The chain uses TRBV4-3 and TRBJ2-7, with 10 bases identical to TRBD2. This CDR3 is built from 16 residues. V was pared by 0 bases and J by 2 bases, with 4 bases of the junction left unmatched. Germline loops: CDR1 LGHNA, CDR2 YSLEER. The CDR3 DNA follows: TGCGCCAGCAGCCAAGAGCTAGCGGGAGTACCCTACGAGCAGTACTTC. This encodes CASSQELAGVPYEQYF.

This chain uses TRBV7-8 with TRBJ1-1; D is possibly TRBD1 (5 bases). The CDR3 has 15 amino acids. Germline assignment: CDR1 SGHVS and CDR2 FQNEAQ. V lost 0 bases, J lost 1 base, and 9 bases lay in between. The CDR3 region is CASSLAVTGNTEAFF. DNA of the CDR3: TGTGCCAGCAGCTTAGCGGTCACAGGGAACACTGAAGCTTTCTTT.

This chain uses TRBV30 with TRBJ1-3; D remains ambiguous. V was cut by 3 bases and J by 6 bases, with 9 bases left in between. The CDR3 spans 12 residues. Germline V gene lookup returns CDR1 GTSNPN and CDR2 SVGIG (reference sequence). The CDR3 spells CAWRQPQNTIYF. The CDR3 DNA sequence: TGTGCCTGGAGACAGCCTCAAAACACCATATATTTT.